The 21 T cell receptor beta chains listed next were all sequenced from one sample in a study of CD8 T cells in ankylosing spondylitis (dated by TCRdb to about 2017). Library preparation used 5' RACE. The instrument given in TCRdb is Illumina HiSeq 2500. TCRdb passed the public sequencing reads through fastp at Q25 and MiXCR, retaining productive beta sequences. Rows are unified per CDR3 protein, each entry keeping the most common DNA and genes. The sample table holds a few hundred thousand distinct CDR3 sequences, of which 20% were seen once. Around 8% of the sample comes from the top ten. Input material: blood, either unsorted or a sorted T cell fraction (not recorded which). The receptors were sampled from a male donor with ankylosing spondylitis or in good health (not recorded which).

This clonotype was counted at least ten times. The CDR3 loop is CSVLPLQGAKNIQYF. CDR3 nucleotide sequence: TGCAGCGTACTCCCCCTACAGGGGGCCAAAAACATTCAGTACTTC. V is TRBV29-1 and J is TRBJ2-4; 7 nucleotides match TRBD1. The CDR3 loop spans 15 amino acids. With 6 bases clipped from V and 1 base from J, the junction kept 9 bases outside the gene matches. The germline V gene has CDR1 SQVTM and CDR2 ANQGSEA.

The V call is TRBV5-1, the J call TRBJ2-3; tentative D call: TRBD1 (6 bases). V was pared by 7 bases and J by 6 bases, with 21 bases between. There are 15 residues in the CDR3. Germline lookup yields CDR1 SGHRS and CDR2 YFSETQ. The CDR3 DNA reads as TGCGCCAGCGTCCGGGTTGGGGGCGCAGGGGATACGCAGTATTTT. Its protein is CASVRVGGAGDTQYF.

The V and J genes are TRBV29-1 and TRBJ1-2; D is undetermined. Germline CDR1 SQVTM, CDR2 ANQGSEA. The CDR3 is 13 amino acids. Trimming left V 6 bases short and J 2 bases short, with 13 bases between. The CDR3 DNA reads as TGCAGCGTAACCCTAGGTGGGAACTATGGCTACACCTTC. Protein sequence: CSVTLGGNYGYTF.

This clonotype was found a few times. The chain is built from TRBV2 and TRBJ2-5, with D perhaps assigned TRBD1 or TRBD2 (5 bases each). Looked up from germline, CDR1 is SNHLY and CDR2 is FYNNEI. There are 15 residues in the CDR3. V was cut by 0 bases and J by 6 bases, with 14 bases left in between. The CDR3 DNA sequence: TGTGCCAGCAGTGAAGCCGAGGGGCGCGTGAAGACCCAGTACTTC. Residues: CASSEAEGRVKTQYF.

The chain links TRBV9 to TRBJ2-5, with 8 bases fitting TRBD1. The length of the CDR3 is 16 residues. Germline trimming cut 1 base from V and 4 bases from J; bases unmatched to any gene: 9. The germline V gene encodes CDR1 SGDLS and CDR2 YYNGEE. The CDR3 sequence is CASSVPPPTGAETQYF. CDR3 DNA sequence: TGTGCCAGCAGCGTACCCCCCCCGACAGGGGCAGAGACCCAGTACTTC.

This clonotype was counted a few times. The chain uses TRBV20-1 and TRBJ2-7; D may be TRBD2 (5 bases). The CDR3 covers 13 residues. The germline gives CDR1 DFQATT, CDR2 SNEGSKA (reference sequence). V was trimmed by 4 bases and J by 3 bases, leaving 13 bases between them. The CDR3 nucleotides read TGCAGTGCTACGAGGGATTCTGGCTACGAGCAGTACGTC. Translated: CSATRDSGYEQYV.

This clonotype came up many times. The junction shows a germline mismatch at one end, possibly a read error. The rearrangement links TRBV29-1 to TRBJ1-3, with D uncertain. The CDR3 is 13 amino acids. The germline V gene encodes CDR1 SQVTM and CDR2 ANQGSEA. The CDR3, as DNA: TGTGGAGAGACCGTTGGCTCTGGAAACACCATATATTTT. Amino acid sequence: CGETVGSGNTIYF.

This clonotype was seen ten or more times. This chain joins TRBV5-1 and TRBJ2-1, with D tentatively TRBD2 (5 bases). CDR1 is SGHRS and CDR2 is YFSETQ in the germline V gene. CDR3 length: 14 residues. The ends were cut back, 2 bases at V and 3 bases at J, with 9 bases in the middle. The CDR3 loop reads CASSFGGDYNEQFF. Here the CDR3 DNA reads TGCGCCAGCAGCTTCGGAGGAGACTACAATGAGCAGTTCTTC.

This clonotype has more than one count but fewer than ten. The rearrangement links TRBV5-1 to TRBJ2-3; 9 bases are shared with TRBD1. Germline CDR1 reads SGHRS; CDR2 reads YFSETQ. Trimming cost V 3 bases and J 5 bases; bases outside gene matches: 7. This CDR3 spans 15 amino acids. The CDR3 sequence: CASSSAGTGLDTQYF. The DNA for the CDR3 is TGCGCCAGCAGCTCGGCCGGGACAGGGTTAGATACGCAGTATTTT.

This clonotype was counted between two and nine times. V usage is TRBV12-3 or TRBV12-4 and J usage is TRBJ2-1; a weak D match, TRBD2 (5 bases). Trimming left V 5 bases short and J 7 bases short, with 21 bases between. This CDR3 is 16 amino acids long. The CDR3 region has the DNA TGTGCCAGCAGTCCGGCGGGCAGAAACGCGATGAATGAGCAGTTCTTC. Translated, it gives CASSPAGRNAMNEQFF.

The genes are TRBV7-2 and TRBJ2-3, with TRBD2 as a possible D gene (5 bases). With 1 base removed from V and 5 bases from J, the gap between germline ends came to 7 bases. The CDR3 extends over 13 amino acids. Germline CDR1 is SGHTA and CDR2 is FQGNSA. CDR3 DNA sequence: TGTGCCAGCAGCTTAGGGGCGGGAGATACGCAGTATTTT. The encoded protein is CASSLGAGDTQYF.

This clonotype was seen repeatedly, ten times or more. This chain uses TRBV20-1 with TRBJ1-6, with D maybe TRBD1 (5 bases). The CDR3 runs to 15 residues. The germline V gene has CDR1 DFQATT and CDR2 SNEGSKA (reference sequence). V was pared by 0 bases and J by 7 bases, with 13 bases between. The CDR3 loop is CSARDRAGRNSPLHF. The CDR3 DNA reads TGCAGTGCTAGAGATCGGGCAGGGAGGAATTCACCCCTCCACTTT.

This clonotype was counted a single time. This chain joins TRBV10-2 and TRBJ2-4; possibly TRBD1 for D (5 bases). The CDR3 is 14 residues long. Germline values: CDR1 WSHSY, CDR2 SAAADI. Trimming shortened V by 7 bases and J by 0 bases, and 10 bases separated the two germline ends. The CDR3 DNA sequence: TGCGCCAGCACCCGACAGATAGCCAAAAACATTCAGTACTTC. This encodes CASTRQIAKNIQYF.

This clonotype was seen a few times. The chain has TRBV7-2 and TRBJ2-3; D uncertain. Trimming took off 1 base at V and 2 bases at J, with 7 bases between the two ends. Germline values: CDR1 SGHTA, CDR2 FQGNSA. CDR3 length: 14 residues. The CDR3 DNA follows: TGTGCCAGCAGCTTAGTACAGCTCACAGATACGCAGTATTTT. It is translated as CASSLVQLTDTQYF.

This sequence joins TRBV9 and TRBJ1-4; D might be TRBD1 (5 bases). Trimming stripped 3 bases from V and 0 bases from J, with 18 bases between. Germline V gene lookup returns CDR1 SGDLS and CDR2 YYNGEE. The CDR3 extends over 18 amino acids. The CDR3 loop reads CASSEGTRGGSTNEKLFF. DNA of the CDR3: TGTGCCAGCAGCGAGGGGACCCGTGGAGGGTCAACTAATGAAAAACTGTTTTTT. The whole variable domain, remainder taken from reference TRBV9 and TRBJ1-4, is DSGVTQTPKHLITATGQRVTLRCSPRSGDLSVYWYQQSLDQGLQFLIQYYNGEERAKGNILERFSAQQFPDLHSELNLSSLELGDSALYFCASSEGTRGGSTNEKLFFGSGTQLSVL.

As for this clonotype: A read error may account for a junction end that differs from germline. This rearrangement joins TRBV28 to TRBJ2-3, with 7 bases fitting TRBD1. CDR1 is MDHEN, CDR2 SYDVKM, per germline. The CDR3 is 14 residues long. CDR3 loop: CASSLRGGTDAQYF. DNA of the CDR3: TGTGCCAGCAGTTTAAGAGGGGGCACAGATGCGCAGTATTTT.

The chain carries TRBV27 and TRBJ2-7, with D perhaps matching TRBD2 (5 bases). Germline V lookup: CDR1 MNHEY, CDR2 SMNVEV (reference sequence). The CDR3 contains 13 residues. V lost 5 bases and J lost 12, with 20 bases in between. For the CDR3, the DNA is TGTGCCAGCAGTCTCAAACCAAAGACTACCTTGTACGTC. It translates to CASSLKPKTTLYV.

This clonotype was seen only a few times. This chain joins TRBV5-1 and TRBJ1-1; TRBD1 is a possible D gene (6 bases). The germline V and J ends were trimmed by 4 bases and 3 bases, with 13 bases remaining between them. Germline V gene sequence: CDR1 SGHRS, CDR2 YFSETQ. The CDR3 totals 14 residues. The CDR3 loop reads CASSPYRDYTEAFF. CDR3 bases: TGCGCCAGCAGCCCCTACAGGGATTACACTGAAGCTTTCTTT.

The genes are TRBV24-1 and TRBJ2-1; 14 bases agree with TRBD2. V shed 4 bases, J shed 8 bases, and the junction held 6 bases outside the gene matches. The length of the CDR3 is 16 residues. CDR1 KGHDR and CDR2 SFDVKD come from the germline V gene. DNA for the CDR3: TGTGCCACCAGTGAGCCGGGGACTAGCGGGAGCTATGAGCAGTTCTTC. This codes for CATSEPGTSGSYEQFF.

As concerns this clonotype: With a much larger clone just one base away, this may be a read error. J is TRBJ1-5 and V is TRBV5-5; D gene unclear. CDR1 and CDR2 from the germline V gene are SGHKS and YYEKEE (reference sequence). The CDR3 sequence is 15 residues long. Trimming took 3 bases from V and 0 from J, leaving 10 bases between them. The CDR3 region has the DNA TGTGCCAGCAGCTCGACCCTCAATAGCAATCAGCCCCAGCATTTT. Translation: CASSSTLNSNQPQHF.

This clonotype was detected a few times. Here the CDR3 DNA reads TGCGCCAGCAGCCGGAACAGGGGCCCTAACAATGAGCAGTTCTTC. The encoded protein is CASSRNRGPNNEQFF. The rearrangement uses TRBV5-1 and TRBJ2-1; 7 nucleotides agree with TRBD1. This CDR3 is 15 amino acids long. V gave up 4 bases and J gave up 5 bases; unmatched junction bases: 9. CDR1 and CDR2 from the germline V gene are SGHRS and YFSETQ.